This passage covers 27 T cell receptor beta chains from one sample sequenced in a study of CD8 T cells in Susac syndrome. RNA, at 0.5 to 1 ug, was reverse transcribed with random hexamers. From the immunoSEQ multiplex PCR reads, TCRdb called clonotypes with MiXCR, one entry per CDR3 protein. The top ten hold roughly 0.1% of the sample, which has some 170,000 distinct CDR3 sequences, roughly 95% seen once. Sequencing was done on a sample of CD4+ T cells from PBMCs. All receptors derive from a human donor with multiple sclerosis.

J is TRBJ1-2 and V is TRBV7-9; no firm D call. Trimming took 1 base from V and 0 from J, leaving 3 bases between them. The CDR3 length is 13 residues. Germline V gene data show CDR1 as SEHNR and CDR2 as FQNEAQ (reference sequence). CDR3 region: CASSLEANYGYTF. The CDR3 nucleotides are TGTGCCAGCAGCTTAGAAGCTAACTATGGCTACACCTTC.

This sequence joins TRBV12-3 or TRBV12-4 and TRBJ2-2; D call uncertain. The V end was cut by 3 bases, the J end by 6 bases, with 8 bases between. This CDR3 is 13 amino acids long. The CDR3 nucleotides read TGTGCCAGCAGTTTTCTCCGGTCCGGGGAGCTGTTTTTT. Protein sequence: CASSFLRSGELFF.

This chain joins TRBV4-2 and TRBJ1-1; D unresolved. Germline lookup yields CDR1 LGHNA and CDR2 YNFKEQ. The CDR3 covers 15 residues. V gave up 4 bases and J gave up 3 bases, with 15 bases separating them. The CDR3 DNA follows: TGTGCCAGCAGCCCAGATCGGGCTGGCGACACTGAAGCTTTCTTT. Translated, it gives CASSPDRAGDTEAFF.

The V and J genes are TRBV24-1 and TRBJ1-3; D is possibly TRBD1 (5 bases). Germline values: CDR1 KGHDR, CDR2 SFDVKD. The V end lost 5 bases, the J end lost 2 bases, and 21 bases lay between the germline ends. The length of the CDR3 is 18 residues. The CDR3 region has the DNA TGTGCCACCAGTGCCAAATGGGGTCCCAGGGATACTGGAAACACCATATATTTT. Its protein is CATSAKWGPRDTGNTIYF.

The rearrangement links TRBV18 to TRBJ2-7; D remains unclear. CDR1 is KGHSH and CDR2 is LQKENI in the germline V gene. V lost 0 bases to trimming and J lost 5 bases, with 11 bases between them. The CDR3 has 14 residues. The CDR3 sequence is CASSPPTYGHEQYF. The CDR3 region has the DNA TGTGCCAGCTCACCACCGACTTACGGCCACGAGCAGTACTTC.

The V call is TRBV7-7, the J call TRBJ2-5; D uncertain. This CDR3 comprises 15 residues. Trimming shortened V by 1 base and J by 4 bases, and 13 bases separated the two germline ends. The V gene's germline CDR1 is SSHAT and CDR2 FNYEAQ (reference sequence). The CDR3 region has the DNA TGTGCCAGCAGCTTAGGGCTCGAGCAACTAGAGACCCAGTACTTC. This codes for CASSLGLEQLETQYF.

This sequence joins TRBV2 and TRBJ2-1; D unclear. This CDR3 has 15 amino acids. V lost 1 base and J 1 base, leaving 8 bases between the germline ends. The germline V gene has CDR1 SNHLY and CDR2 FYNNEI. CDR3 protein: CASSEGVPSYNEQFF. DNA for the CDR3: TGTGCCAGCAGTGAAGGGGTCCCTTCCTACAATGAGCAGTTCTTC.

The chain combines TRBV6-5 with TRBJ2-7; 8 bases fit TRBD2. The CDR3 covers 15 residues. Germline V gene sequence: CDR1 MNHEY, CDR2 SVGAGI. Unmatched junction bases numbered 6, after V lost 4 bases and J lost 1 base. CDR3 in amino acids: CASSFTSGTSYEQYF. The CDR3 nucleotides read TGTGCCAGCAGTTTCACTAGCGGCACTTCCTACGAGCAGTACTTC.

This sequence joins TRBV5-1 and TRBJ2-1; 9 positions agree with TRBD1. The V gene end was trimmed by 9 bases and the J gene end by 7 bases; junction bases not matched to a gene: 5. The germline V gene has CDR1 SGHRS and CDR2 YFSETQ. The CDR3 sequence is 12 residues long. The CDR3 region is CATGTGQNEQFF. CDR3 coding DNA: TGCGCCACAGGGACAGGGCAAAATGAGCAGTTCTTC.

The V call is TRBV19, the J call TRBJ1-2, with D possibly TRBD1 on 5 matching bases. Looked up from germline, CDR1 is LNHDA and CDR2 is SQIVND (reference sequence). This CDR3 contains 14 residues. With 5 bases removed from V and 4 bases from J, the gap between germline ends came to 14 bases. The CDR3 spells CASSPGTPLYGYTF. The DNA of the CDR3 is TGTGCCAGTAGTCCTGGGACCCCACTCTATGGCTACACCTTC.

DNA for the CDR3: TGTGCCAGCAGTCCGCGACACGGCACTGAAGCTTTCTTT. Its protein product is CASSPRHGTEAFF. V usage is TRBV6-5 and J usage is TRBJ1-1; D uncertain. CDR1 and CDR2 (germline): MNHEY, SVGAGI. With 5 bases removed from V and 4 bases from J, the gap between germline ends came to 11 bases. The CDR3 extends over 13 amino acids.

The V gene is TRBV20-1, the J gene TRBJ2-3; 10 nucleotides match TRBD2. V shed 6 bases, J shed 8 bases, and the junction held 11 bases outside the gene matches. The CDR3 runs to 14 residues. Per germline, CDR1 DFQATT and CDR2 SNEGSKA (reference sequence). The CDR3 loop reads CSADSGRLRATQYF. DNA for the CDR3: TGCAGTGCGGATAGCGGGAGGTTAAGAGCTACGCAGTATTTT.

CDR3 sequence: CATSDPGADSYNEQFF. The DNA of the CDR3 is TGTGCCACCAGTGATCCTGGAGCAGACTCCTACAATGAGCAGTTCTTC. The chain recombines TRBV24-1 with TRBJ2-1; no reliable D call. V lost 3 bases and J lost 0, with 11 bases in between. The CDR3 totals 16 residues. The germline V gene has CDR1 KGHDR and CDR2 SFDVKD.

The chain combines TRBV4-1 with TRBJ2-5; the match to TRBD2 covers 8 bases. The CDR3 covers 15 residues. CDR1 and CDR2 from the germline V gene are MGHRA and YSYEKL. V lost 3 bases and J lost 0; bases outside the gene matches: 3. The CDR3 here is CASSQELADQETQYF. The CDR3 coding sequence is TGCGCCAGCAGCCAGGAACTAGCGGACCAAGAGACCCAGTACTTC.

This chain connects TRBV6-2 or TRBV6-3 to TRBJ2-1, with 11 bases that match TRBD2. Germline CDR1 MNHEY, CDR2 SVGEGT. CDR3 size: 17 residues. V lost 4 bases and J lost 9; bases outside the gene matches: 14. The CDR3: CASSSSTSGNLRVEQFF. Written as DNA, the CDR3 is TGTGCCAGCAGTTCGTCGACTAGCGGGAACCTGCGGGTTGAGCAGTTCTTC.

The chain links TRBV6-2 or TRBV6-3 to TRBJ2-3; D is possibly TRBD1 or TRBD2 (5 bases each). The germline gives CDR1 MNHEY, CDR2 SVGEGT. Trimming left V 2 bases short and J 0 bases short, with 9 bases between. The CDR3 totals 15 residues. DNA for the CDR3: TGTGCCAGCAGTTACGCCCGGGACAGCACAGATACGCAGTATTTT. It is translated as CASSYARDSTDTQYF.

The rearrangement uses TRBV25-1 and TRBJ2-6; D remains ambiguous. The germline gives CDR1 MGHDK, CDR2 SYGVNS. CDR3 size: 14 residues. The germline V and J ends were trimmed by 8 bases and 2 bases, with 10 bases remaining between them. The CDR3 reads CASGPIPGANVLTF. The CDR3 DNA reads TGTGCCAGCGGTCCGATACCTGGGGCCAACGTCCTGACTTTC.

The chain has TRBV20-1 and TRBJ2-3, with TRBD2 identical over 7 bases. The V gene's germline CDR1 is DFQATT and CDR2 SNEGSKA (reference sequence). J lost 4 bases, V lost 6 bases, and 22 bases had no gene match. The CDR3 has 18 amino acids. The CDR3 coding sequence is TGCAGTGCCCTTAAAGGGATTGGGAGCGGGGACCGTTCAGATACGCAGTATTTT. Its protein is CSALKGIGSGDRSDTQYF.

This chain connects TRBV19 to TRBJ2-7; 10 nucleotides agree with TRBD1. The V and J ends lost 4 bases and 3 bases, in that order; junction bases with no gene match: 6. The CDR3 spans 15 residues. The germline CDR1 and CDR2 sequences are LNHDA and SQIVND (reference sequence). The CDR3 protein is CASSNRGDRGYEQYF. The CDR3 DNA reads TGTGCCAGTAGTAACCGTGGGGACAGGGGCTACGAGCAGTACTTC.

The CDR3 DNA follows: TGTGCCAGCAGCTTAGGACAGGGGGCGCAGGGTGAGCAGTTCTTC. Translating gives CASSLGQGAQGEQFF. The chain uses TRBV7-2 and TRBJ2-1; 10 bases match TRBD1. The CDR3 is 15 amino acids. From germline, CDR1 is SGHTA and CDR2 FQGNSA. J lost 9 bases, V lost 1 base, and 6 bases had no gene match.

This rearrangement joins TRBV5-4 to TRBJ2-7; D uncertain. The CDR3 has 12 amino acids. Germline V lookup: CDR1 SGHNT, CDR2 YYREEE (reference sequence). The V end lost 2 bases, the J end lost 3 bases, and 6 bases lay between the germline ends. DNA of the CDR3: TGTGCCAGCAGCTTCGAAGACTACGAGCAGTACTTC. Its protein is CASSFEDYEQYF.

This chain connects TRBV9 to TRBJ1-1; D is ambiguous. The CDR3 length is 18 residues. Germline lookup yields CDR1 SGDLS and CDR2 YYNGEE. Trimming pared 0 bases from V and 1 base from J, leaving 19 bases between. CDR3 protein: CASSVDLLGGPKNTEAFF. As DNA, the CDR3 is TGTGCCAGCAGCGTAGACCTACTAGGCGGGCCCAAGAACACTGAAGCTTTCTTT.

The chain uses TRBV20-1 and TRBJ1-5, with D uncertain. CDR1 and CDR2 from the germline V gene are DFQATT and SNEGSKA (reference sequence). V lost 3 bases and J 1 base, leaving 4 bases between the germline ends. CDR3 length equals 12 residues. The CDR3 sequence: CSASRSNQPQHF. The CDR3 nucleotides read TGCAGTGCTAGCCGAAGCAATCAGCCCCAGCATTTT.

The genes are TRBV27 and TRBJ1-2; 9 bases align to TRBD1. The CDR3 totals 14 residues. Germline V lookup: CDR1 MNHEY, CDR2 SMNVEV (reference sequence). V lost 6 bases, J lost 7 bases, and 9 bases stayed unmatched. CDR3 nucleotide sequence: TGTGCCAGCAGCTCCGGGACAGGGAGAATTGGCTACACCTTC. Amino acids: CASSSGTGRIGYTF.

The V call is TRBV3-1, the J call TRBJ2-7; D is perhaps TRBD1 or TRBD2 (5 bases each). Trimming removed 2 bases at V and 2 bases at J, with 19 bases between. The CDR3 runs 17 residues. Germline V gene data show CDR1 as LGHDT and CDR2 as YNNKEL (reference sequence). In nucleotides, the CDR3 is TGTGCCAGCAGCCAAACCGATTCGGGACCCGGACCCTACGAGCAGTACTTC. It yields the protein CASSQTDSGPGPYEQYF.

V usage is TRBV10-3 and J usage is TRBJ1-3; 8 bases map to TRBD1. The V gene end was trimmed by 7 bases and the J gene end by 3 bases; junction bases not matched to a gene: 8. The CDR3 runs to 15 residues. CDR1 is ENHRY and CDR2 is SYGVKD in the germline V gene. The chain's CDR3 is CAITTDRAGGNTIYF. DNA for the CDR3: TGTGCCATCACCACGGACAGGGCGGGTGGAAACACCATATATTTT.

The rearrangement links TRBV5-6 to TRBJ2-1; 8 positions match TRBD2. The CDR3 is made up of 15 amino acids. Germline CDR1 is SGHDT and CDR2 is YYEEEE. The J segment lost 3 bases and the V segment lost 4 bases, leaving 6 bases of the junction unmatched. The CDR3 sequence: CASSKTSDNYNEQFF. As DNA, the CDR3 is TGTGCCAGCAGCAAGACTAGCGACAACTACAATGAGCAGTTCTTC.